This note documents a single T cell receptor (beta chain) sequence. The sample has other DNA sequences that encode this CDR3 too. Measured with immunoSEQ multiplex PCR; TCRdb has only the in-frame clones, and not every one. The repertoire holds tens of thousands of clones, with around nine tenths as singletons. This sample was included in a study of control samples from healthy donors and cancer patients. The CDR3 spans 16 residues. The V end lost 0 bases, the J end lost 3 bases, and 10 bases lay between the germline ends. CDR1 and CDR2 (germline): SGHDT, YYEEEE. Sequenced input: PBMCs. This TCR derives from a man aged 25-40 years with colorectal cancer. The chain employs TRBV5-6 and TRBJ1-6; D is perhaps TRBD1 (5 bases). This CDR3 is CASSLDGGSYNSPLHF. CDR3 bases: TGTGCCAGCAGCTTGGATGGGGGAAGCTATAATTCACCCCTCCACTTT.